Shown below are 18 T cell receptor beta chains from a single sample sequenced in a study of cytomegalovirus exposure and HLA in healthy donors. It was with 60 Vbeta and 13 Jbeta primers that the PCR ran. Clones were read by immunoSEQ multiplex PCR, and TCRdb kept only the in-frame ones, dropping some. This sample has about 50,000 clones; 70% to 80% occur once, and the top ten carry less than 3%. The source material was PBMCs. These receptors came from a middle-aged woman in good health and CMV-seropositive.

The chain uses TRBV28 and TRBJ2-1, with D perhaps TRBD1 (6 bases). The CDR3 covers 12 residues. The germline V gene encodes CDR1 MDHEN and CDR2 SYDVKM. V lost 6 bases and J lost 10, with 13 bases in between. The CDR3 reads CASSPRGREQFF. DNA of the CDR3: TGTGCCAGCAGCCCCAGGGGTAGGGAGCAGTTCTTC.

CDR3 in DNA: TGTGCCAGCAGTTTCTGGGGAGGGCGAGATCAGCCCCAGCATTTT. This encodes CASSFWGGRDQPQHF. The chain couples TRBV27 to TRBJ1-5; D unresolved. Trimming removed 3 bases from V and 5 bases from J, with 14 bases in between. Germline-derived CDR1 and CDR2 are MNHEY and SMNVEV (reference sequence). This CDR3 is 15 amino acids long.

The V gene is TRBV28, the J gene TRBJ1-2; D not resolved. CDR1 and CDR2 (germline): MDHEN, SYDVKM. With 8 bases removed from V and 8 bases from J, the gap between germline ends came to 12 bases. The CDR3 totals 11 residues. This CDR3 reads CASEVLGGYTF. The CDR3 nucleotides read TGTGCCAGCGAGGTACTTGGAGGCTACACCTTC.

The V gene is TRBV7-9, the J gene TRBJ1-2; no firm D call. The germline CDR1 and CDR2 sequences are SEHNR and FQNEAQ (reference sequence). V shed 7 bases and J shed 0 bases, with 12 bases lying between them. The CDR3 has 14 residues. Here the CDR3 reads CASINEDSNYGYTF. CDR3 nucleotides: TGTGCCAGCATCAACGAGGATTCTAACTATGGCTACACCTTC.

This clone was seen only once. CDR3 coding DNA: TGTGCCAGCAGTCAACAGGGCACGAACACTGAAGCTTTCTTT. It translates to CASSQQGTNTEAFF. The rearrangement links TRBV6-6 to TRBJ1-1, with D perhaps TRBD1 (6 bases). Germline-derived CDR1 and CDR2 are MNHNY and SVGAGI (reference sequence). There are 14 residues in the CDR3. With 5 bases removed from V and 1 base from J, the gap between germline ends came to 11 bases.

CDR3 nucleotides: TGTGCCAGCAGCTTAGGAGGCTACGGCCAGACCTATGGCTACACCTTC. Residues: CASSLGGYGQTYGYTF. V is TRBV7-2 and J is TRBJ1-2, with unresolved D. The V gene's germline CDR1 is SGHTA and CDR2 FQGNSA. Trimming removed 1 base from V and 4 bases from J, with 16 bases in between. The CDR3 totals 16 residues.

This CDR3 reads CASSLAGGRANEKLFF. In nucleotides, the CDR3 is TGTGCCAGCAGCTTGGCCGGGGGGCGGGCTAATGAAAAACTGTTTTTT. The chain joins TRBV5-4 to TRBJ1-4; D may be TRBD1 (6 bases). V was pared by 0 bases and J by 3 bases, with 12 bases between. The CDR3 extends over 16 amino acids. Germline V gives CDR1 SGHNT, CDR2 YYREEE (reference sequence). The complete variable domain, with remaining parts taken from reference TRBV5-4 and TRBJ1-4, reads ETGVTQSPTHLIKTRGQQVTLRCSSQSGHNTVSWYQQALGQGPQFIFQYYREEENGRGNFPPRFSGLQFPNYSSELNVNALELDDSALYLCASSLAGGRANEKLFFGSGTQLSVL.

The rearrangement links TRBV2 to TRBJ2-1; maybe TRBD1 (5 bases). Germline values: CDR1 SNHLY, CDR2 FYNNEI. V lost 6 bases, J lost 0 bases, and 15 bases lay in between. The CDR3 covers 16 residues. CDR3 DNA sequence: TGTGCCAGCAGAAGGGGCGCGATCGGCTCCTACAATGAGCAGTTCTTC. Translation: CASRRGAIGSYNEQFF. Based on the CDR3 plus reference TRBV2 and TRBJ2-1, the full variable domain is EPEVTQTPSHQVTQMGQEVILRCVPISNHLYFYWYRQILGQKVEFLVSFYNNEISEKSEIFDDQFSVERPDGSNFTLKIRSTKLEDSAMYFCASRRGAIGSYNEQFFGPGTRLTVL.

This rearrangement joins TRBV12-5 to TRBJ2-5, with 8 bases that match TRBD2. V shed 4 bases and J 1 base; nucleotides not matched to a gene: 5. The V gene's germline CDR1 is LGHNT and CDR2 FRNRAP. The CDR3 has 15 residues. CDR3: CASGWGRGAQETQYF. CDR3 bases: TGTGCTAGTGGTTGGGGGCGGGGGGCCCAAGAGACCCAGTACTTC.

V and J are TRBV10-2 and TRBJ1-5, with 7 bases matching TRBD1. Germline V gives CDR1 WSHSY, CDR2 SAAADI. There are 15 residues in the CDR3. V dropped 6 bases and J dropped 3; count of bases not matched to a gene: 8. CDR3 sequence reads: CASRKDRADNQPQHF. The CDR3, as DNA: TGCGCCAGCAGAAAAGACAGGGCGGACAATCAGCCCCAGCATTTT.

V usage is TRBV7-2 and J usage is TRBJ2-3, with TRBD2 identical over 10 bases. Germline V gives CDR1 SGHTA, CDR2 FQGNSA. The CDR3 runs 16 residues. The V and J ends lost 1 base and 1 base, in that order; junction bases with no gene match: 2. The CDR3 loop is CASSLGAGGRTDTQYF. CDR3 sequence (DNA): TGTGCCAGCAGCTTAGGAGCGGGGGGGCGCACAGATACGCAGTATTTT.

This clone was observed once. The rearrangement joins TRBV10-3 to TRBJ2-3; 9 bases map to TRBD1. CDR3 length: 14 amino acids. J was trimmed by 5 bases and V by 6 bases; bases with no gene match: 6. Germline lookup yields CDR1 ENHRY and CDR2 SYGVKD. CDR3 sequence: CAIRAGTGIDTQYF. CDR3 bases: TGTGCCATCAGGGCCGGGACAGGGATAGATACGCAGTATTTT.

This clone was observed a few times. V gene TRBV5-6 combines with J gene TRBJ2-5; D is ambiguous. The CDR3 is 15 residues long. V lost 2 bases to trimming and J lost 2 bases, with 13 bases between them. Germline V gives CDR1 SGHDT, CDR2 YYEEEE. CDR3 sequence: CASSFPRAVQETQYF. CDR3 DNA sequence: TGTGCCAGCAGCTTTCCAAGAGCCGTGCAAGAGACCCAGTACTTC. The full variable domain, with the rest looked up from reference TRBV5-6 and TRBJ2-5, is DAGVTQSPTHLIKTRGQQVTLRCSPKSGHDTVSWYQQALGQGPQFIFQYYEEEERQRGNFPDRFSGHQFPNYSSELNVNALLLGDSALYLCASSFPRAVQETQYFGPGTRLLVL.

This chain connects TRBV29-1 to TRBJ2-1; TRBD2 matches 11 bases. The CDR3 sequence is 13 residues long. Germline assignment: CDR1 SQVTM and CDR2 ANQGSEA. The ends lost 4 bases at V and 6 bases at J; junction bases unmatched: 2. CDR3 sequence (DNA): TGCAGCGTTGCACTAGCGGGGGTCAATGAGCAGTTCTTC. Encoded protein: CSVALAGVNEQFF.

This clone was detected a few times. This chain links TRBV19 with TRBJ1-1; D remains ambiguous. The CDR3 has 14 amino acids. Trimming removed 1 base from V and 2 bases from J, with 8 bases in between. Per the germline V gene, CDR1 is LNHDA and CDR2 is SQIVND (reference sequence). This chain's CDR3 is CASSIVGLNTEAFF. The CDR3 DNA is TGTGCCAGTAGTATAGTAGGACTCAACACTGAAGCTTTCTTT. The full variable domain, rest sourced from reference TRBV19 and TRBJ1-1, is DGGITQSPKYLFRKEGQNVTLSCEQNLNHDAMYWYRQDPGQGLRLIYYSQIVNDFQKGDIAEGYSVSREKKESFPLTVTSAQKNPTAFYLCASSIVGLNTEAFFGQGTRLTVV.

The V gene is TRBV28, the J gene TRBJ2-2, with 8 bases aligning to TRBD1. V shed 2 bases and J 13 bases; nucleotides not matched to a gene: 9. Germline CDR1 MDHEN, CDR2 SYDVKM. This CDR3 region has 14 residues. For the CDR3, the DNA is TGTGCCAGCAGTTTAGGACAGGGTCCCCGTCGGCTGTTTTTT. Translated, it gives CASSLGQGPRRLFF.

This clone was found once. The DNA for the CDR3 is TGTGCCAGCAGAGCCGACTACAATGAGCAGTTCTTC. Translation gives CASRADYNEQFF. This chain links TRBV7-2 with TRBJ2-1; D ambiguous. This CDR3 has 12 amino acids. V was clipped by 6 bases and J by 3 bases, with 6 bases between them. In germline, CDR1 is SGHTA, CDR2 FQGNSA. Variable domain in full (rest from reference TRBV7-2 and TRBJ2-1): GAGVSQSPSNKVTEKGKDVELRCDPISGHTALYWYRQSLGQGLEFLIYFQGNSAPDKSGLPSDRFSAERTGGSVSTLTIQRTQQEDSAVYLCASRADYNEQFFGPGTRLTVL.

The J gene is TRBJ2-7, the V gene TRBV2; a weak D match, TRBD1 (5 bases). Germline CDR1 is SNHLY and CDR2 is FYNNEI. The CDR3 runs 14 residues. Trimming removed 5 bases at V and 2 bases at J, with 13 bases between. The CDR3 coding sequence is TGTGCCAGCAGTAAGGGGCCGGCCCCCTACGAGCAGTACTTC. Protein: CASSKGPAPYEQYF.